The 24 T cell receptor beta chains listed next were all sequenced from one sample in a study of cytomegalovirus exposure and HLA in healthy donors. Both 60 Vbeta primers and 13 Jbeta primers went into the PCR. The repertoire was sequenced with immunoSEQ multiplex PCR; TCRdb's copy has only in-frame clones and lacks some. The repertoire has around 180,000 clones, around 80% of them found once; the top ten carry approximately 6.7%. The source material was PBMCs. The receptors originated from a man aged 25 to 40 in good health and CMV-seropositive.

The rearrangement uses TRBV27 and TRBJ1-2, with D possibly matching TRBD1 (6 bases). This CDR3 has 15 residues. Germline V lookup: CDR1 MNHEY, CDR2 SMNVEV (reference sequence). V lost 0 bases and J 10 bases, leaving 18 bases between the germline ends. The CDR3 DNA reads as TGTGCCAGCAGTTTATCGTCGGGAGGGGGAGTTGCCTACACCTTC. Translating it yields CASSLSSGGGVAYTF.

The genes are TRBV7-9 and TRBJ2-2, with TRBD1 identical over 8 bases. The germline V gene encodes CDR1 SEHNR and CDR2 FQNEAQ (reference sequence). The CDR3 sequence is 13 residues long. After removal of 10 bases from V and 1 base from J, the junction contained 2 bases not matched to a gene. The DNA for the CDR3 is TGTGCCATGGGACAGGAGAACACCGGGGAGCTGTTTTTT. Translated: CAMGQENTGELFF.

This chain links TRBV9 with TRBJ2-2, with 7 positions matching TRBD2. This CDR3 comprises 16 residues. Germline V CDR1 and CDR2: SGDLS, YYNGEE. With 0 bases clipped from V and 4 bases from J, the junction kept 6 bases outside the gene matches. The CDR3 spells CASSVGAGVGTGELFF. The CDR3 DNA reads TGTGCCAGCAGCGTAGGGGCGGGAGTAGGCACCGGGGAGCTGTTTTTT.

The gene calls are TRBV7-2 and TRBJ1-5, with 11 nucleotides matching TRBD1. The CDR3 runs 18 residues. V lost 5 bases, J lost 6 bases, and 15 bases stayed unmatched. The V gene's germline CDR1 is SGHTA and CDR2 FQGNSA. The CDR3 bases are TGTGCCAGCAGCCTCGGGACAGGGGGAATAGCAGCTGTTCAGCCCCAGCATTTT. Its translation: CASSLGTGGIAAVQPQHF.

This clone was recorded once. J is TRBJ2-2 and V is TRBV5-1, with TRBD1 matching 8 bases. Trimming removed 4 bases from V and 6 bases from J; junction bases left unmatched: 5. The germline V gene has CDR1 SGHRS and CDR2 YFSETQ. CDR3 size: 14 residues. The DNA for the CDR3 is TGCGCCAGCAGCACCCAGGGGGCGCCCGGGGAGCTGTTTTTT. Amino acid sequence: CASSTQGAPGELFF. The entire variable domain, with the rest obtained from reference TRBV5-1 and TRBJ2-2, is as follows: KAGVTQTPRYLIKTRGQQVTLSCSPISGHRSVSWYQQTPGQGLQFLFEYFSETQRNKGNFPGRFSGRQFSNSRSEMNVSTLELGDSALYLCASSTQGAPGELFFGEGSRLTVL.

V is TRBV6-1 and J is TRBJ2-7; D is possibly TRBD1 (6 bases). Germline CDR1 is MNHNS and CDR2 is SASEGT. The V and J ends lost 2 bases and 2 bases respectively, with 10 bases between them. The CDR3 totals 14 residues. The CDR3 loop reads CASSESGHPYEQYF. CDR3 bases: TGTGCCAGCAGTGAATCGGGACACCCCTACGAGCAGTACTTC.

As concerns this clone: The sample has other DNA sequences that encode this CDR3 too. The genes are TRBV30 and TRBJ2-1, with D perhaps matching TRBD1 (5 bases). CDR3 length: 11 amino acids. CDR1 is GTSNPN and CDR2 is SVGIG in the germline V gene (reference sequence). V gave up 1 base and J gave up 9 bases, with 7 bases separating them. The DNA for the CDR3 is TGTGCCTGGAGTGGGGGCGGTGAGCAGTTCTTC. Protein: CAWSGGGEQFF.

The chain couples TRBV25-1 to TRBJ1-2; D is unresolved. V dropped 3 bases and J dropped 4 bases, with 6 bases sitting between them. CDR1 and CDR2 from the germline V gene are MGHDK and SYGVNS. The CDR3 spans 12 residues. The CDR3 loop reads CASSDSRYGYTF. CDR3 nucleotides: TGTGCCAGCAGTGACAGTCGCTATGGCTACACCTTC.

This clone appeared a single time. V gene TRBV27 combines with J gene TRBJ2-3, with 11 bases lining up with TRBD2. The J segment lost 10 bases and the V segment lost 3 bases, leaving 6 bases of the junction unmatched. Germline CDR1 reads MNHEY; CDR2 reads SMNVEV (reference sequence). CDR3 length: 14 residues. CDR3 nucleotide sequence: TGTGCCAGCAGTTTGTCGTTACTAGCGGGAGCGCAGTATTTT. This codes for CASSLSLLAGAQYF.

The V call is TRBV7-2, the J call TRBJ1-1; tentative D call: TRBD1 (5 bases). Trimming left V 4 bases short and J 0 bases short, with 9 bases between. CDR1 and CDR2 from the germline V gene are SGHTA and FQGNSA. The CDR3 is 14 amino acids. CDR3 amino acids: CASSYTGMNTEAFF. In DNA form, the CDR3 reads TGTGCCAGCAGCTACACAGGAATGAACACTGAAGCTTTCTTT. Full variable domain (missing parts from reference TRBV7-2 and TRBJ1-1): GAGVSQSPSNKVTEKGKDVELRCDPISGHTALYWYRQSLGQGLEFLIYFQGNSAPDKSGLPSDRFSAERTGGSVSTLTIQRTQQEDSAVYLCASSYTGMNTEAFFGQGTRLTVV.

The chain links TRBV4-1 to TRBJ2-7; possibly TRBD2 for D (5 bases). This CDR3 has 16 amino acids. Germline V gene sequence: CDR1 MGHRA, CDR2 YSYEKL. V lost 4 bases and J lost 2, with 18 bases in between. CDR3 nucleotides: TGCGCCAGCAGCCCCCGGGGTTCCGCGGGTACCTACGAGCAGTACTTC. This encodes CASSPRGSAGTYEQYF.

V usage is TRBV9 and J usage is TRBJ2-5, with 11 bases matching TRBD2. Looked up from germline, CDR1 is SGDLS and CDR2 is YYNGEE. The CDR3 length is 16 residues. Trimming took 3 bases from V and 3 from J; bases not matched to a gene: 7. The CDR3 loop reads CASSAILAGAEETQYF. DNA of the CDR3: TGTGCCAGCAGCGCAATACTAGCGGGGGCTGAAGAGACCCAGTACTTC.

The rearrangement uses TRBV6-6 and TRBJ1-3; tentative D call: TRBD2 (5 bases). The closer fit of TRBJ2-2 to the DNA end suggests the J call may be wrong. CDR1 and CDR2 (germline): MNHNY, SVGAGI (reference sequence). The CDR3 extends over 16 amino acids. The CDR3 sequence: CASSYDSGVSTGELFF. The DNA of the CDR3 is TGTGCCAGCAGTTACGATTCCGGGGTGAGCACCGGGGAGCTGTTTTTT.

This clone has just one count. CDR3 coding DNA: TGTGCCAGTAGTATAGTTTACAGGGGCTACGAGCAGTACTTC. The encoded protein is CASSIVYRGYEQYF. V and J are TRBV19 and TRBJ2-7; 7 nucleotides line up with TRBD1. With V trimmed by 1 base and J by 3 bases, 3 bases remained unmatched. CDR1 is LNHDA, CDR2 SQIVND, per germline (reference sequence). The CDR3 covers 14 residues.

The chain has TRBV2 and TRBJ2-1; the match to TRBD2 covers 12 bases. CDR3 length equals 16 residues. Germline assignment: CDR1 SNHLY and CDR2 FYNNEI. After removal of 5 bases from V and 4 bases from J, the junction contained 6 bases not matched to a gene. The CDR3 bases are TGTGCCAGCAGTCCACAGCTAGCGGGGGGGTACAATGAGCAGTTCTTC. Protein sequence: CASSPQLAGGYNEQFF. Full variable domain (outside the CDR3, taken from reference TRBV2 and TRBJ2-1): EPEVTQTPSHQVTQMGQEVILRCVPISNHLYFYWYRQILGQKVEFLVSFYNNEISEKSEIFDDQFSVERPDGSNFTLKIRSTKLEDSAMYFCASSPQLAGGYNEQFFGPGTRLTVL.

V is TRBV10-2 and J is TRBJ1-3; D call uncertain. Trimming cost V 3 bases and J 0 bases, with 9 bases left between them. Per germline, CDR1 WSHSY and CDR2 SAAADI. The CDR3 contains 15 residues. For the CDR3, the DNA is TGCGCCAGCAGTGACGGGATCCACTCTGGAAACACCATATATTTT. Its protein product is CASSDGIHSGNTIYF.

Turning to this clone: This specimen includes other DNA sequences encoding the same CDR3. The gene calls are TRBV30 and TRBJ2-4; D is possibly TRBD2 (6 bases). Germline CDR1 and CDR2: GTSNPN and SVGIG (reference sequence). The V and J ends lost 3 bases and 0 bases respectively, with 30 bases between them. The CDR3 spans 21 residues. The DNA for the CDR3 is TGTGCCTGGAGCATATGGGTTGACTGGCCTGCTGGGGGGATAGCCAAAAACATTCAGTACTTC. It codes for CAWSIWVDWPAGGIAKNIQYF. The variable domain in full, completed from reference TRBV30 and TRBJ2-4, reads SQTIHQWPATLVQPVGSPLSLECTVEGTSNPNLYWYRQAAGRGLQLLFYSVGIGQISSEVPQNLSASRPQDRQFILSSKKLLLSDSGFYLCAWSIWVDWPAGGIAKNIQYFGAGTRLSVL.

On this clone itself: Different DNA sequences within this sample yield the same CDR3. The chain couples TRBV4-2 to TRBJ2-1, with TRBD2 matching 11 bases. With V trimmed by 4 bases and J by 4 bases, 3 bases remained unmatched. This CDR3 contains 15 residues. Germline V gene lookup returns CDR1 LGHNA and CDR2 YNFKEQ. The CDR3 bases are TGTGCCAGCAGCCCGGGACTAGCGGATTACAATGAGCAGTTCTTC. It translates to CASSPGLADYNEQFF.

This clone showed up just once. The rearrangement links TRBV15 to TRBJ2-3; D may be TRBD2 (6 bases). V was cut by 3 bases and J by 3 bases, with 19 bases left in between. The CDR3 consists of 17 residues. Germline CDR1 and CDR2: LNHNV and YYDKDF (reference sequence). DNA of the CDR3: TGTGCCACCAGCAGTGTCCCCGGGACTTCCTTGACAGATACGCAGTATTTT. This codes for CATSSVPGTSLTDTQYF.

The chain has TRBV4-3 and TRBJ2-7, with TRBD1 matching 8 bases. Per the germline V gene, CDR1 is LGHNA and CDR2 is YSLEER. CDR3 length: 15 residues. The V segment lost 0 bases and the J segment 3 bases; nucleotides outside the gene matches: 4. The CDR3: CASSQDRDRGYEQYF. The CDR3 nucleotides are TGCGCCAGCAGCCAAGATCGCGACAGGGGCTACGAGCAGTACTTC.

The sample holds one count of this clone. The chain joins TRBV9 to TRBJ2-2; D gene uncertain. Germline loops: CDR1 SGDLS, CDR2 YYNGEE. V was trimmed by 4 bases and J by 5 bases, leaving 15 bases between them. This CDR3 has 15 amino acids. The CDR3 sequence is CASSTRFRQTGELFF. The CDR3 region has the DNA TGTGCCAGCAGCACTCGCTTCCGACAAACCGGGGAGCTGTTTTTT.

In this sample, this clone turned up once. The gene calls are TRBV7-2 and TRBJ1-6; TRBD1 might be the D (5 bases). Germline lookup yields CDR1 SGHTA and CDR2 FQGNSA. The length of the CDR3 is 14 residues. V was pared by 5 bases and J by 6 bases, with 11 bases between. In DNA, the CDR3 is TGTGCCAGCAGCCCACAGGAAATTAATTCACCCCTCCACTTT. Translation gives CASSPQEINSPLHF.

The chain combines TRBV25-1 with TRBJ1-1; D remains ambiguous. Trimming stripped 1 base from V and 3 bases from J, with 18 bases between. Germline V gene lookup returns CDR1 MGHDK and CDR2 SYGVNS. The CDR3 sequence is 17 residues long. CDR3 loop: CASSELQGGSGDTEAFF. The DNA for the CDR3 is TGTGCCAGCAGTGAATTACAAGGCGGGAGTGGGGACACTGAAGCTTTCTTT.

The rearrangement links TRBV18 to TRBJ1-5, with D possibly matching TRBD1 (5 bases). The CDR3 is 14 amino acids. V was pared by 3 bases and J by 6 bases, with 12 bases between. The germline V gene encodes CDR1 KGHSH and CDR2 LQKENI. CDR3 DNA sequence: TGTGCCAGCTCACCGCAGGGATTCGGTCAGCCCCAGCATTTT. It yields the protein CASSPQGFGQPQHF.